Shown below are 3 T cell receptor beta chains from a single sample sequenced in a study of shared clonotypes between healthy human individuals. Naive CD8 cells lacked CD45RO and underwent positive selection for CCR7, leaving out terminally differentiated effector memory CD45RA+ cells. Measured with immunoSEQ multiplex PCR; TCRdb has only the in-frame clones, and not every one. Seen here are 600,000 or so clones, nearly 98% observed once, and the top ten hold 0.25% to 0.35%. Sequencing was performed on naive CD8+ T cells sorted from blood. The origin of the receptors is a man under 40 in good health.

This chain uses TRBV2 with TRBJ2-7; the D gene is possibly TRBD2 (5 bases). From germline, CDR1 is SNHLY and CDR2 FYNNEI. CDR3 length equals 15 residues. V was pared by 3 bases and J by 1 base, with 13 bases between. CDR3 loop: CASSDGRRTSYEQYF. The CDR3 DNA follows: TGTGCCAGCAGTGATGGGCGGAGGACGTCCTACGAGCAGTACTTC.

V is TRBV12-5 and J is TRBJ1-1; D is unclear. V gave up 6 bases and J gave up 3 bases, with 17 bases separating them. This CDR3 spans 15 amino acids. The germline V gene has CDR1 LGHNT and CDR2 FRNRAP. CDR3: CASGLGGVPHTEAFF. CDR3 sequence (DNA): TGTGCTAGTGGGCTTGGCGGGGTACCCCACACTGAAGCTTTCTTT.

V and J are TRBV6-4 and TRBJ2-7; 11 positions agree with TRBD2. CDR3 length equals 14 residues. The J segment lost 2 bases and the V segment lost 6 bases, leaving 3 bases of the junction unmatched. Germline CDR1 reads MRHNA; CDR2 reads SNTAGT. The CDR3 reads CASRDSGRAYEQYF. CDR3 coding DNA: TGTGCCAGCAGAGATAGCGGGAGGGCCTACGAGCAGTACTTC.